The 4 T cell receptor beta chains below come from one sample, sequenced in a study of control samples from healthy donors and cancer patients. Method: immunoSEQ multiplex PCR; TCRdb's copy keeps in-frame clones and lacks some. The sample lists tens of thousands of clones, around 70% occurring once. The material sequenced was formalin-fixed, paraffin-embedded tissue. Receptors were obtained from a male donor with melanoma.

This clone was picked up a small number of times. V usage is TRBV3-1 (or the pseudogene TRBV3-2) and J usage is TRBJ2-7; TRBD1 or TRBD2 may be the D gene (6 bases each). CDR1 is LGHDT, CDR2 YNNKEL, per germline (reference sequence). V gave up 1 base and J gave up 6 bases, with 16 bases separating them. The length of the CDR3 is 15 residues. CDR3 sequence reads: CASSQGGAQAAEQYF. DNA of the CDR3: TGTGCCAGCAGCCAAGGGGGGGCCCAGGCCGCCGAGCAGTACTTC.

The genes are TRBV5-5 and TRBJ2-1; no firm D call. CDR1 is SGHKS and CDR2 is YYEKEE in the germline V gene (reference sequence). This CDR3 contains 12 residues. Trimming cost V 6 bases and J 4 bases, with 8 bases left between them. CDR3 nucleotides: TGTGCCAGCACCAGTTTTTACAATGAGCAGTTCTTC. This encodes CASTSFYNEQFF.

CDR3 DNA: TGTGCCAGCAGCCCAGGACTAGCGACAGATACGCAGTATTTT. Translating it yields CASSPGLATDTQYF. V is TRBV4-2 and J is TRBJ2-3, with 9 nucleotides matching TRBD2. Germline trimming cut 4 bases from V and 3 bases from J; bases unmatched to any gene: 2. This CDR3 spans 14 amino acids. CDR1 is LGHNA and CDR2 is YNFKEQ in the germline V gene.

The chain links TRBV5-1 to TRBJ2-5; D remains unclear. CDR3 length: 13 amino acids. Looked up from germline, CDR1 is SGHRS and CDR2 is YFSETQ. The germline V and J ends were trimmed by 7 bases and 2 bases, with 12 bases remaining between them. CDR3 coding DNA: TGCGCCAGCTCTGTGACACGACAAGAGACCCAGTACTTC. Amino acid sequence: CASSVTRQETQYF. The whole variable domain, filled in from reference TRBV5-1 and TRBJ2-5, reads KAGVTQTPRYLIKTRGQQVTLSCSPISGHRSVSWYQQTPGQGLQFLFEYFSETQRNKGNFPGRFSGRQFSNSRSEMNVSTLELGDSALYLCASSVTRQETQYFGPGTRLLVL.